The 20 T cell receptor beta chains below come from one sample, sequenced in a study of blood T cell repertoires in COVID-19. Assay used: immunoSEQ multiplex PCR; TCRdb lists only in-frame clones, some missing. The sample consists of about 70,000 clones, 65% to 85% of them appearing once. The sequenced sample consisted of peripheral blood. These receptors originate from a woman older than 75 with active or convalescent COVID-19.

CDR3 sequence reads: CASSRTGQYTEAFF. The CDR3, as DNA: TGTGCCAGCAGCCGTACGGGACAGTACACTGAAGCTTTCTTT. This chain connects TRBV11-2 to TRBJ1-1; 7 nucleotides line up with TRBD1. The CDR3 totals 14 residues. Losses at the gene ends were 5 bases for V and 3 bases for J; bases not matched to a gene: 6. The germline gives CDR1 SGHAT, CDR2 FQNNGV.

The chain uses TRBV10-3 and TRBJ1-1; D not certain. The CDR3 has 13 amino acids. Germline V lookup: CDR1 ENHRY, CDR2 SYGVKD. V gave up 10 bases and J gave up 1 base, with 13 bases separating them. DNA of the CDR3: TGTGCCACCGGATCAGCGGGGAACACTGAAGCTTTCTTT. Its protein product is CATGSAGNTEAFF.

The CDR3 DNA reads TGTGCCAGCAGCCAAGATGCCAGGGTTGGGGCCGGGGAGCTGTTTTTT. Protein sequence: CASSQDARVGAGELFF. This sequence joins TRBV3-1 (or the pseudogene TRBV3-2) and TRBJ2-2; weak D call: TRBD1 (5 bases). Per germline, CDR1 LGHDT and CDR2 YNNKEL (reference sequence). The CDR3 contains 16 residues. V lost 0 bases, J lost 6 bases, and 14 bases lay in between.

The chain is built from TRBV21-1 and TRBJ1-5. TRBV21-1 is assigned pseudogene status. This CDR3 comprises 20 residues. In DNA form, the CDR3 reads TGTGCCAGCAGCAAAGTTCCCCCCCCCTATCCTCGGTATAGCAATCAGCCCCAGCATTTT. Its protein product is CASSKVPPPYPRYSNQPQHF.

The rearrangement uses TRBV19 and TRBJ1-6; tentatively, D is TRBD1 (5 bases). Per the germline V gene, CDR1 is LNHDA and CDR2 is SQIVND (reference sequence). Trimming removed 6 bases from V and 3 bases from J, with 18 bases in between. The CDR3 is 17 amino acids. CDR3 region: CASSPRQFIYYNSPLHF. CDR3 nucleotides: TGTGCCAGTAGCCCAAGACAGTTTATCTACTATAATTCACCCCTCCACTTT.

The CDR3 loop is CASSLLQPNTEAFF. CDR3 DNA sequence: TGTGCCAGCAGCTTATTACAGCCGAACACTGAAGCTTTCTTT. This chain joins TRBV7-9 and TRBJ1-1, with D unresolved. The CDR3 contains 14 residues. CDR1 and CDR2 from the germline V gene are SEHNR and FQNEAQ (reference sequence). V dropped 2 bases and J dropped 1 base, with 8 bases sitting between them.

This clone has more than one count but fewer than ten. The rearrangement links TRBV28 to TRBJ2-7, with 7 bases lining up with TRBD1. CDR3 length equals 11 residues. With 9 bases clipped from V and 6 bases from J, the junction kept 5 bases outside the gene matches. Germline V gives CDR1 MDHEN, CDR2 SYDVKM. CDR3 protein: CASTGVREQYF. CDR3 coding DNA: TGTGCCAGTACAGGGGTCCGCGAGCAGTACTTC. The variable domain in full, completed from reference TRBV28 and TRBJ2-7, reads DVKVTQSSRYLVKRTGEKVFLECVQDMDHENMFWYRQDPGLGLRLIYFSYDVKMKEKGDIPEGYSVSREKKERFSLILESASTNQTSMYLCASTGVREQYFGPGTRLTVT.

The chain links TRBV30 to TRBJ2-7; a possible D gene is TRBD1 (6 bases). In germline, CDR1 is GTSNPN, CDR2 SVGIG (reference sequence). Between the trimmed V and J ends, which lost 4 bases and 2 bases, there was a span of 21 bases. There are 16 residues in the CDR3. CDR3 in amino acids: CAWIRTTRDIAYEQYF. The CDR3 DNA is TGTGCCTGGATCCGAACGACCCGGGACATAGCCTACGAGCAGTACTTC.

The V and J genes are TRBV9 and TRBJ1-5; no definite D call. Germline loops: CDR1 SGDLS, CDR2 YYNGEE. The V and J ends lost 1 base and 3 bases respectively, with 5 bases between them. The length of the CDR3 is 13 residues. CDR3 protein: CASSVQDNQPQHF. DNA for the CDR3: TGTGCCAGCAGCGTACAGGACAATCAGCCCCAGCATTTT.

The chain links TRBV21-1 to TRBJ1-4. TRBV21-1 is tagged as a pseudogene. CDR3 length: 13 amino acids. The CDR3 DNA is TGTGCCAGCAGCAAAGTCGGTGTTGAAAAACTGTTTTTT. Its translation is CASSKVGVEKLFF.

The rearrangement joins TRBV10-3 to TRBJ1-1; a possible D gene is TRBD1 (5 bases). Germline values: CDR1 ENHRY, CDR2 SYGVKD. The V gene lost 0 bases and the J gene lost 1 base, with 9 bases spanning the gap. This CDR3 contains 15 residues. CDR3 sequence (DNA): TGTGCCATCAGTGAGTCGGGAGGGACGAACACTGAAGCTTTCTTT. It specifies CAISESGGTNTEAFF.

The CDR3 nucleotides read TGCAGTGCTAGTAAGGGAGTCGGTGAAAAACTGTTTTTT. Protein sequence: CSASKGVGEKLFF. The chain is built from TRBV20-1 and TRBJ1-4, with no clear D. Germline CDR1 reads DFQATT; CDR2 reads SNEGSKA (reference sequence). The CDR3 is made up of 13 amino acids. Between the trimmed V and J ends, which lost 3 bases and 7 bases, there was a span of 12 bases.

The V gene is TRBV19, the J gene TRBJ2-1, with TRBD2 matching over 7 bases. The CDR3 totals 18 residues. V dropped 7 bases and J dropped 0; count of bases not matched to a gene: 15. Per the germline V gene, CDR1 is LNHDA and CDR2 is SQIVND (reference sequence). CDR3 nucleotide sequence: TGTGCCAGTATGGCGGCTAACCCGGGACTAAGCTCCTACAATGAGCAGTTCTTC. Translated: CASMAANPGLSSYNEQFF.

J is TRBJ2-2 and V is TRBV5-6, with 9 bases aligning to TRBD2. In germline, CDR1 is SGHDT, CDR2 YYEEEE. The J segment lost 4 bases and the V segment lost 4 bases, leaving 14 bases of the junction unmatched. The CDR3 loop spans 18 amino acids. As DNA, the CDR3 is TGTGCCAGCAGCCCCGCGTATTTTAGCGGGAGTACCACCGGGGAGCTGTTTTTT. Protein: CASSPAYFSGSTTGELFF.

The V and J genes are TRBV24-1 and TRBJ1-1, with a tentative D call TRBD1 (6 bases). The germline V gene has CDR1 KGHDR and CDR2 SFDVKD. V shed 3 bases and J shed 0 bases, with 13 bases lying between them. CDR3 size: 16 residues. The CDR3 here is CATSDGTGTLNTEAFF. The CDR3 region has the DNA TGTGCCACCAGTGATGGAACAGGGACCCTGAACACTGAAGCTTTCTTT.

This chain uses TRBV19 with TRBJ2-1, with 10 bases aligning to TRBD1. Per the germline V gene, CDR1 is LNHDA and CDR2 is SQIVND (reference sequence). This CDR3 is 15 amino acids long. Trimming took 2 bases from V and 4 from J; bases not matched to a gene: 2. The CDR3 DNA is TGTGCCAGTAGTATACGGACAGGGGGTTACAATGAGCAGTTCTTC. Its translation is CASSIRTGGYNEQFF.

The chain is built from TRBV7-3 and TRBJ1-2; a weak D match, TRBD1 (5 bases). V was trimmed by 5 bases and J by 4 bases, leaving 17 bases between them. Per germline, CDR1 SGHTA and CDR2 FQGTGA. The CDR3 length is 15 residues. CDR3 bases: TGTGCCAGCAGCCCTGGGGGGGTACCCTCCTATGGCTACACCTTC. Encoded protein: CASSPGGVPSYGYTF.

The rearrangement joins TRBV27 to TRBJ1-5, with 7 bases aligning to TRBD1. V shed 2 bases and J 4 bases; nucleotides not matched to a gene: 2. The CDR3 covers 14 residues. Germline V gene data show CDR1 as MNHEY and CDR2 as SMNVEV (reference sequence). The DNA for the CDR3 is TGTGCCAGCAGTTTACACAGGGGTAATCAGCCCCAGCATTTT. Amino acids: CASSLHRGNQPQHF.

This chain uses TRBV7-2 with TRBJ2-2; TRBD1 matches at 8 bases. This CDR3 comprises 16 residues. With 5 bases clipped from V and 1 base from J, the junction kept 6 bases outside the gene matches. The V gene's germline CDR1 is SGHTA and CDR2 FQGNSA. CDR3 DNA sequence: TGTGCCAGCAGCGTCCAGGGACAGGTGAACACCGGGGAGCTGTTTTTT. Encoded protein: CASSVQGQVNTGELFF. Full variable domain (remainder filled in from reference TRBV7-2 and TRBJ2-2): GAGVSQSPSNKVTEKGKDVELRCDPISGHTALYWYRQSLGQGLEFLIYFQGNSAPDKSGLPSDRFSAERTGGSVSTLTIQRTQQEDSAVYLCASSVQGQVNTGELFFGEGSRLTVL.

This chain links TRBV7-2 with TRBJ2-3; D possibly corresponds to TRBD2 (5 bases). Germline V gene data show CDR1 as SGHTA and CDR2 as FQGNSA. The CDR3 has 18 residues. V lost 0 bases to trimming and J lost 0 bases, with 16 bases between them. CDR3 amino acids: CASSLAPAGLSSTDTQYF. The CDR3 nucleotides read TGTGCCAGCAGCTTAGCGCCGGCGGGCCTTTCTAGCACAGATACGCAGTATTTT.